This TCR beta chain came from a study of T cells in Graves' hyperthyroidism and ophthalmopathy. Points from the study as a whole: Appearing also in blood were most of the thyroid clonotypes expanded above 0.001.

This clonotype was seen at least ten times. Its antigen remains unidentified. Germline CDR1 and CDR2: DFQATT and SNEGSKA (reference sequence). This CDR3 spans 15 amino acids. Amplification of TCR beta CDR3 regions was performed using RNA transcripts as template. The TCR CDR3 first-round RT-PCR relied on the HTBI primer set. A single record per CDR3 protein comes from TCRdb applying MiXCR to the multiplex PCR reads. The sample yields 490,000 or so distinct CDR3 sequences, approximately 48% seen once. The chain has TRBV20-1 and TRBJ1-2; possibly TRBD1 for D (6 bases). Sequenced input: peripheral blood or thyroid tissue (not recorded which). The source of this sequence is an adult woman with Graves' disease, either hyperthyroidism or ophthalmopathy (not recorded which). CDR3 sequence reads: CARRDNRAVNYGYTF. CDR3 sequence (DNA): TGCGCTCGAAGGGATAACAGGGCAGTTAACTATGGCTACACCTTC.